The T cell receptor beta chain described here comes from a study of blood T cell repertoires in COVID-19. Study-level information: Samples representing acute and convalescent COVID-19 were sourced from the United States, Italy and Spain. T cells, B-cell-depleted T cells, or PBMCs supplied cDNA or gDNA.

As processed by the authors: The assay estimated nucleated cells by amplifying reference gene primers. Assay: immunoSEQ multiplex PCR; the TCRdb copy retains only in-frame clones and omits some. V, J and clone size reflect that table, while D and trimming were determined from the DNA. The data contain some 120,000 clones, about 88% of them singletons. The CDR3 consists of 16 residues. Looked up from germline, CDR1 is LNHDA and CDR2 is SQIVND (reference sequence). V lost 2 bases and J lost 7; bases outside the gene matches: 12. Input material: peripheral blood. The TCR sequence derives from a human donor in a cohort sampled during active COVID-19. The rearrangement joins TRBV19 to TRBJ1-2, with 8 bases lining up with TRBD1. The CDR3 is CASSITSSGTGFGYTF. The CDR3 DNA reads as TGTGCCAGTAGTATAACATCGTCCGGGACAGGATTTGGCTACACCTTC.